This T cell receptor (beta chain) originates from a study of cytomegalovirus exposure and HLA in healthy donors. General study results and limits: The only immune exposure information that was available was CMV serostatus. For most TCR beta V segments, an earlier analysis put the productive rate at about 90% or about 30% of the time.

Germline CDR1 and CDR2: MNHNS and SASEGT. CDR3 size: 17 residues. Points on this clone: Antigen specificity is unknown. At one end, the junction sequence differs from germline, possibly due to a read error. This same CDR3 is encoded by further DNA sequences in the sample.

In nominal health when sampled, donors likely had unrecorded immune exposures nonetheless. Use of 60 Vbeta and 13 Jbeta primers characterized the PCR. Assay: immunoSEQ multiplex PCR; the TCRdb copy retains only in-frame clones and omits some. This table holds a few hundred thousand clones, under 80% found once. The receptor was isolated from a woman in her twenties or thirties in good health and CMV-seronegative. The sample comprised PBMCs. This sequence joins TRBV6-1 and TRBJ2-7; D remains unclear. The CDR3 bases are TGTGCCAGCAGTGAAAGAGTGGGCAGGTTGAGCTCCTACGAGCAGTACTTT. This gives the protein CASSERVGRLSSYEQYF.